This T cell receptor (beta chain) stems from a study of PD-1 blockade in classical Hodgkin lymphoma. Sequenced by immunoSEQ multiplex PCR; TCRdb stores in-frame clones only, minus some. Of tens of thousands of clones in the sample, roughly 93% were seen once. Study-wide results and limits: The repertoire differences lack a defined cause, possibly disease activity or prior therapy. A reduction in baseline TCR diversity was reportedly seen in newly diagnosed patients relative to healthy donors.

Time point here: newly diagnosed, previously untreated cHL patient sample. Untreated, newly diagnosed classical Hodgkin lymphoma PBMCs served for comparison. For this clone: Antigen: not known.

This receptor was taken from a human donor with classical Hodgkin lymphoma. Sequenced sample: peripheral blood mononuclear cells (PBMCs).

This CDR3 is CASSLVIKLFF. In DNA, the CDR3 is TGTGCCAGCAGTTTGGTTATAAAACTGTTTTTT. The V call is TRBV27, the J call TRBJ1-4, with no clear D. The ends were cut back, 3 bases at V and 10 bases at J, with 6 bases in the middle. Germline-derived CDR1 and CDR2 are MNHEY and SMNVEV (reference sequence). The CDR3 runs 11 residues. Filled out from reference TRBV27 and TRBJ1-4, the complete variable domain reads EAQVTQNPRYLITVTGKKLTVTCSQNMNHEYMSWYRQDPGLGLRQIYYSMNVEVTDKGDVPEGYKVSRKEKRNFPLILESPSPNQTSLYFCASSLVIKLFFGSGTQLSVL.